Listed below are T cell receptor beta chains from one sample, sequenced in a study of blood T cell repertoires in COVID-19. Method: immunoSEQ multiplex PCR; TCRdb's copy keeps in-frame clones and lacks some. The sample contains 490,000 or so clones, approximately 90% of which appear only once. The sample comprised PBMCs or T cells enriched from blood (not recorded which). Receptors were obtained from an older woman who had recovered from COVID-19. Both conserved end residues are part of each CDR3. A D gene is named only where the DNA matches it firmly. Only some rows state a clone size, as once, few, many or a class for expanded clones.

TRBJ2-3	-	TRBD2	TRBV7-9	CASSLGGTSSDTQYF	TGTGCCAGCAGCTTAGGGGGGACTAGTTCAGATACGCAGTATTTT
TRBJ1-6	-	-	TRBV5-1	CASSLVSGEYSYNSPLHF	TGCGCCAGCAGCTTGGTGTCAGGGGAGTACTCCTATAATTCACCCCTCCACTTT
TRBJ1-1	-	-	TRBV5-1	CASSVRENTEAFF	TGCGCCAGCAGCGTCAGGGAGAACACTGAAGCTTTCTTT
TRBJ2-2	few	TRBD2	TRBV30	CAWSVSGGADGELFF	TGTGCCTGGAGTGTGAGCGGGGGGGCCGACGGGGAGCTGTTTTTT
TRBJ1-2	-	-	TRBV6-5	CASSPGKGGYTF	TGTGCCAGCAGTCCCGGGAAGGGTGGCTACACCTTC
TRBJ2-1	-	TRBD1	TRBV7-6	CASSRSPGGYNEQFF	TGTGCCAGCAGCCGATCTCCAGGGGGCTACAATGAGCAGTTCTTC
TRBJ1-2	once	-	TRBV12-3/TRBV12-4	CATRTGSYGYTF	TGTGCCACCAGAACAGGGTCCTATGGCTACACCTTC
TRBJ1-6	-	TRBD1	TRBV19	CASSIDGTVGSPLHF	TGTGCCAGTAGTATTGATGGGACAGTCGGTTCACCCCTCCACTTT
TRBJ1-2	-	TRBD1	TRBV5-1	CASSNPNARQGQNYGYTF	TGCGCCAGCAGCAACCCGAACGCGAGACAGGGGCAAAACTATGGCTACACCTTC
TRBJ2-3	-	TRBD2	TRBV2	CASSKGLAGGGDTQYF	TGTGCCAGCAGTAAGGGACTAGCGGGGGGAGGAGATACGCAGTATTTT
TRBJ1-3	-	-	TRBV2	CASSIGTTSGNTIYF	TGTGCCAGCAGCATCGGGACAACTTCAGGAAACACCATATATTTT
TRBJ2-1	once	-	TRBV2	CASSRSGQPSNEQFF	TGTGCCAGCAGCCGTTCAGGACAGCCTAGCAATGAGCAGTTCTTC
TRBJ1-1	once	TRBD1	TRBV3-1/TRBV3-2	CASSQPGGYTEAFF	TGTGCCAGCAGCCAGCCAGGGGGCTACACTGAAGCTTTCTTT
TRBJ2-5	-	-	TRBV5-5	CASRGLPLQETQYF	TGTGCCAGCAGGGGCCTCCCCCTACAAGAGACCCAGTACTTC
TRBJ2-2	-	TRBD1	TRBV2	CASDRDRGTGELFF	TGTGCCAGCGACCGGGACAGGGGCACCGGGGAGCTGTTTTTT
TRBJ1-1	-	TRBD1	TRBV6-6	CASSPRTGRFTEAFF	TGTGCCAGCAGTCCTCGGACAGGGAGGTTCACTGAAGCTTTCTTT
TRBJ2-3	-	-	TRBV10-3	CAIRMTGSSTDTQYF	TGTGCCATCAGGATGACAGGATCTAGCACAGATACGCAGTATTTT
TRBJ2-7	-	-	TRBV15	CATSRDRDRPSEQYF	TGTGCCACCAGCAGAGATAGAGACAGGCCCTCCGAGCAGTACTTC
TRBJ2-3	-	-	TRBV10-3	CAISDGQFLTDTQYF	TGTGCCATCAGTGACGGACAGTTCCTAACAGATACGCAGTATTTT
TRBJ1-2	-	TRBD1	TRBV30	CAWSGGGGYGYTF	TGTGCCTGGAGTGGAGGGGGCGGCTATGGCTACACCTTC
TRBJ2-7	-	TRBD2	TRBV11-2	CASSLEGAGGHYEQYF	TGTGCCAGCAGCTTGGAAGGAGCGGGGGGTCACTACGAGCAGTACTTC
TRBJ1-2	-	TRBD1	TRBV5-1	CASRLTGGGYGYTF	TGCGCCAGCAGACTTACAGGGGGCGGCTATGGCTACACCTTC
TRBJ2-7	-	-	TRBV5-1	CASRASSGREQYF	TGCGCCAGCAGGGCTAGCTCCGGTCGAGAGCAGTACTTC
TRBJ2-7	-	TRBD2	TRBV6-2/TRBV6-3	CASSPLAGATYEQYF	TGTGCCAGCAGCCCCCTAGCGGGGGCCACCTACGAGCAGTACTTC
TRBJ2-5	-	TRBD1	TRBV6-5	CASTPTGGRETQYF	TGTGCCAGCACTCCGACAGGGGGTAGGGAGACCCAGTACTTC
TRBJ1-5	-	-	TRBV27	CASSLSYLSNQPQHF	TGTGCCAGCAGTTTATCCTACTTGAGCAATCAGCCCCAGCATTTT
TRBJ1-5	-	-	TRBV11-2	CASSLGSNQPQHF	TGTGCCAGCAGCTTGGGCAGCAATCAGCCCCAGCATTTT
TRBJ1-3	-	-	TRBV5-1	CASSPQGTGNTIYF	TGCGCCAGCAGCCCGCAGGGTACTGGAAACACCATATATTTT
TRBJ1-1	-	-	TRBV12-3/TRBV12-4	CASSFQGSTEAFF	TGTGCCAGCAGTTTCCAGGGTAGCACTGAAGCTTTCTTT
TRBJ1-5	-	-	TRBV12-5	CASGLSVVRLNQPQHF	TGTGCTAGTGGTTTGTCGGTGGTGCGGCTCAATCAGCCCCAGCATTTT
TRBJ1-2	-	TRBD1	TRBV5-4	CASSLAGGYGYTF	TGTGCCAGCAGCCTAGCAGGGGGCTATGGCTACACCTTC
TRBJ2-5	-	TRBD1	TRBV28	CASSSIHSRGPPYF	TGTGCCAGCAGTTCTATCCATTCCAGGGGGCCCCCCTACTTC
TRBJ1-2	once	-	TRBV2	CASLVGGGSNYGYTF	TGTGCCAGCTTGGTTGGGGGGGGGAGCAACTATGGCTACACCTTC
TRBJ1-1	-	TRBD1	TRBV19	CASSTGQGVPEAFF	TGTGCCAGTAGTACCGGACAGGGGGTCCCTGAAGCTTTCTTT
TRBJ1-6	-	TRBD1	TRBV3-1/TRBV3-2	CASSQVGTAFVSDSPLHF	TGTGCCAGCAGCCAAGTAGGGACAGCCTTCGTCAGTGATTCACCCCTCCACTTT
TRBJ2-7	-	-	TRBV6-5	CASFTGYLSSYEQYF	TGTGCCAGCTTCACAGGGTACCTGAGCTCCTACGAGCAGTACTTC
TRBJ1-4	-	-	TRBV5-1	CASSYLTGPFNEKLFF	TGCGCCAGCAGTTACCTAACAGGACCTTTTAATGAAAAACTGTTTTTT
TRBJ1-1	-	-	TRBV21-1	CASSKIGTGEGSTEAFF	TGTGCCAGCAGCAAGATCGGGACAGGGGAGGGGAGCACTGAAGCTTTCTTT
TRBJ1-5	-	TRBD1	TRBV28	CASIEYRGSNQPQHF	TGTGCCAGCATCGAATACAGGGGTAGCAATCAGCCCCAGCATTTT
TRBJ1-1	-	-	TRBV6-6	CASSYGWRATEAFF	TGTGCCAGCAGTTATGGGTGGAGGGCCACTGAAGCTTTCTTT
TRBJ2-7	-	TRBD2	TRBV15	CATSSWLAGTYEQYF	TGTGCCACCAGCAGTTGGCTAGCGGGTACCTACGAGCAGTACTTC
TRBJ2-5	-	TRBD1	TRBV30	CAWSKGQVQETQYF	TGTGCCTGGAGTAAGGGACAGGTTCAAGAGACCCAGTACTTC
TRBJ1-2	-	-	TRBV5-5	CASSSAGGYGYTF	TGTGCCAGCAGCTCGGCGGGGGGTTATGGCTACACCTTC
TRBJ1-1	-	-	TRBV27	CASSRWNTEAFF	TGTGCCAGCAGCCGTTGGAACACTGAAGCTTTCTTT
TRBJ1-3	-	-	TRBV11-2	CASSLNSGNTIYF	TGTGCCAGCAGCCTAAACTCTGGAAACACCATATATTTT
TRBJ1-1	-	TRBD1	TRBV27	CASQQGATEAFF	TGTGCCAGCCAACAGGGGGCAACTGAAGCTTTCTTT
TRBJ1-1	few	-	TRBV4-1	CASSRTQGMNTEAFF	TGCGCCAGCAGCCGTACACAGGGTATGAACACTGAAGCTTTCTTT
TRBJ1-5	once	TRBD1	TRBV5-6	CASSDAPGGDRVQPQHF	TGTGCCAGCAGCGATGCGCCCGGTGGGGACAGGGTCCAGCCCCAGCATTTT
TRBJ2-7	-	TRBD1	TRBV5-6	CASSYKTGRTYEQYF	TGTGCCAGCAGCTATAAGACAGGGCGGACCTACGAGCAGTACTTC
TRBJ1-4	-	-	TRBV6-5	CASSYGTASEKLFF	TGTGCCAGCAGTTACGGGACTGCGAGTGAAAAACTGTTTTTT
TRBJ2-3	-	-	TRBV5-1	CASSLAVGGSADTQYF	TGCGCCAGCAGCTTGGCAGTAGGAGGGAGTGCAGATACGCAGTATTTT
TRBJ1-1	-	-	TRBV30	CAWSVKGRGITEAFF	TGTGCCTGGAGTGTTAAGGGAAGGGGGATCACTGAAGCTTTCTTT